This TCR beta chain appears in the sequencing data of a study of blood T cell repertoires in COVID-19. The overall study: COVID-19 samples collected from the United States, Italy and Spain covered acute and convalescent phases. In each case, the material was cDNA or gDNA derived from T cells, B-cell-depleted T cells, or PBMCs.

Here immunoSEQ multiplex PCR was the method, and the copy in TCRdb shows in-frame clones only, minus some. The profile shows around 97,000 clones, 75% to 90% of them singletons. The V end lost 9 bases, the J end lost 4 bases, and 18 bases lay between the germline ends. The CDR3 has 14 amino acids. Germline lookup yields CDR1 SNHLY and CDR2 FYNNEI. This chain joins TRBV2 and TRBJ1-2, with TRBD1 as a possible D gene (6 bases). The source material was peripheral blood. The receptor's source is a human donor in a cohort sampled during active COVID-19. CDR3 bases: TGTGCCAGTGACCCACGGACAGCTGCCTATGGCTACACCTTC. Translation: CASDPRTAAYGYTF.